This T cell receptor beta chain was recovered during a study of cytomegalovirus exposure and HLA in healthy donors. Study results and limitations: Researchers catalogued about 160 TCR beta chains as cytomegalovirus-associated.

The PCR used 60 Vbeta and 13 Jbeta primers. The data were produced by immunoSEQ multiplex PCR, yet TCRdb's version contains in-frame clones alone and is incomplete. The table shows approximately 120,000 clones, with 80% to 90% occurring only once. With regard to this clone: Its antigen is not identified.

Germline assignment: CDR1 LNHNV and CDR2 YYDKDF (reference sequence). The V segment lost 1 base and the J segment 1 base; nucleotides outside the gene matches: 0. This CDR3 comprises 15 residues. The sequence was obtained from a woman aged 25 to 45 in good health and CMV-seronegative. J is TRBJ2-3 and V is TRBV15; 9 nucleotides agree with TRBD2. Sequences were obtained from PBMCs. The CDR3 spells CATSRGTSGTDTQYF. The CDR3 region has the DNA TGTGCCACCAGCAGAGGGACTAGCGGCACAGATACGCAGTATTTT.